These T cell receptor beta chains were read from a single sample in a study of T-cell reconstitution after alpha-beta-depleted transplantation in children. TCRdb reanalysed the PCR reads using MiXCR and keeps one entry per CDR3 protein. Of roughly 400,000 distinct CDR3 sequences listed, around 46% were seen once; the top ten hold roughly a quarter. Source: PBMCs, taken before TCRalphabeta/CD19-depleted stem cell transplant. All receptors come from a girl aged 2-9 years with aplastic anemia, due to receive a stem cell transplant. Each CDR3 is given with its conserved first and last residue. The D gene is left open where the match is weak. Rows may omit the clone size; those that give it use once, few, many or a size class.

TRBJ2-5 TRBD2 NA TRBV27 CASSSPLAGGPETQYF TGTGCCAGCAGTTCCCCCCTAGCGGGAGGGCCGGAGACCCAGTACTTC
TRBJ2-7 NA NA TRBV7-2 CASSKELISTGQYF TGTGCCAGCAGTAAGGAACTAATTAGTACGGGGCAGTACTTC
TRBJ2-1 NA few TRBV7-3 CASSLSAVSYNEQFF TGTGCCAGCAGCTTATCAGCGGTCTCCTACAATGAGCAGTTCTTC
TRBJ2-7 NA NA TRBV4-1 CASSQIAEGFYEQYF TGCGCCAGCAGCCAAATAGCGGAGGGATTCTACGAGCAGTACTTC
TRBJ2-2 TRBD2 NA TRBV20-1 CSARPFSGSPKGELFF TGCAGTGCTCGGCCCTTTAGCGGGAGTCCTAAAGGGGAGCTGTTTTTT
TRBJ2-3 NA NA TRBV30 CAWSVSSDTQYF TGTGCCTGGAGTGTCAGTTCAGATACGCAGTATTTT
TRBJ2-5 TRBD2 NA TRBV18 CASSPRRGGRETQYF TGTGCCAGCTCACCACGACGGGGGGGCCGAGAGACCCAGTACTTC
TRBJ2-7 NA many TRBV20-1 CSARVGGLDYEQYF TGCAGTGCTAGAGTGGGCGGGTTAGACTACGAGCAGTACTTC
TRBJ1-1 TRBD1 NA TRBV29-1 CSVKPGTALNTEAFF TGCAGCGTGAAACCTGGGACAGCTTTGAACACTGAAGCTTTCTTT
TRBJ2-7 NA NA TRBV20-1 CIASAGRFSYEQYF TGCATTGCTTCTGCGGGACGCTTCTCCTACGAGCAGTACTTC
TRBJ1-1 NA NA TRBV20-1 CSARLRGVNTEAFF TGCAGTGCTAGATTACGCGGGGTGAACACTGAAGCTTTCTTT
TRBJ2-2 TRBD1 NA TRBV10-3 CAISEQGAGTGELFF TGTGCCATCAGTGAGCAGGGGGCCGGCACCGGGGAGCTGTTTTTT